Each of the 27 T cell receptor delta chains below was sequenced from the same sample in a study of delta chain sequences of gamma delta T cells (dated by TCRdb to the late 2010s). The library was made by 5' RACE. Data came from an Illumina MiSeq. Identical DNA sequences were merged into single rows after TCRdb reprocessed the public reads with CATT. The table for this sample lists approximately 2,500 delta-chain clones; about 5.5% of them were counted only once. The top ten clonotypes cover 45% to 50% of the sample. The sample consisted of either unsorted cells or a sorted T cell fraction (not recorded which). Receptor source: a human donor in good health.

In the case of this clone: A far larger clone is just one base off, so this is likely a read error. This same CDR3 is encoded by further DNA sequences in the sample. This chain uses TRDV1 with TRDJ1; 8 bases map to TRDD3. This CDR3 spans 14 amino acids. Germline values: CDR1 TSWWSYY, CDR2 QGS. Trimming removed 3 bases from V and 4 bases from J; junction bases left unmatched: 4. CDR3 in amino acids: CALGERGYLDKLIF. The CDR3, as DNA: TGTGCTCTTGGGGAGCGGGGATACCTCGATAAACTCATCTTT.

There are a few counts of this clone. The J gene was identified as TRDJ3, and no V gene was called; the listed D gene, TRDD3, was not tested against the DNA. This CDR3 has 20 residues. The CDR3 bases are TGTTCTGTTAGGTCTTGGGGGGTCATAATGTGCTCCTGGGACACCCGACAGATGTTTTTC. It specifies CSVRSWGVIMCSWDTRQMFF.

This clone was counted many times. The rearrangement links TRDV2 to TRDJ1; 11 nucleotides align to TRDD3. The germline V gene has CDR1 GEAIGNYY and CDR2 EKD. The CDR3 is 15 amino acids. V was clipped by 3 bases and J by 6 bases; unmatched bases: 8. The CDR3 spells CACDALGDTDHKLIF. In nucleotides, the CDR3 is TGTGCCTGTGACGCTCTGGGGGATACCGATCATAAACTCATCTTT.

This clone was seen a few times. The CDR3 is CALGAIGTDKLIF. Written as DNA, the CDR3 is TGTGCTCTTGGGGCAATCGGCACCGATAAACTCATCTTT. The rearrangement uses TRDV1 and TRDJ1; no clear D gene. Trimming left V 4 bases short and J 1 base short, with 7 bases between. The CDR3 runs to 13 residues. Germline V gives CDR1 TSWWSYY, CDR2 QGS.

The chain is built from TRDV1 and TRDJ1, with D maybe TRDD2 (7 bases). Germline loops: CDR1 TSWWSYY, CDR2 QGS. The CDR3 has 20 amino acids. Trimming pared 11 bases from V and 4 bases from J, leaving 38 bases between. In DNA, the CDR3 is TGTGCTATCTTGGGGAACCCCCAATGTTCCTACTGGAGTGGGGGCGATAAACTCATCTTT. Encoded protein: CAILGNPQCSYWSGGDKLIF.

Regarding this clone: TCRdb has a much larger clone's protein, which differs at residue 7 from the translation of this DNA, likely because of a read error; what is shown is the protein translated from the DNA. V is TRDV1 and J is TRDJ1, with D possibly being TRDD3 (6 bases). CDR1 and CDR2 (germline): TSWWSYY, QGS. This CDR3 is 17 amino acids long. The germline V and J ends were trimmed by 2 bases and 8 bases, with 24 bases remaining between them. CDR3 coding DNA: TGTGCTCTTGGGGAATGGTACAGTTTGGGGGGGGACGAAAAACTCATCTTT. Amino acids: CALGEWYSLGGDEKLIF.

A few counts support this clone. Since a much larger clone is just one base distant, this may be a read error. The same CDR3 is also encoded by other DNA sequences in this sample. V and J are TRDV2 and TRDJ1; perhaps TRDD3 as D (6 bases). V was cut by 0 bases and J by 0 bases, with 19 bases left in between. Germline CDR1 and CDR2: GEAIGNYY and EKD. This CDR3 has 18 residues. CDR3 in amino acids: CACDTLLGDPLDTDKLIF. DNA of the CDR3: TGTGCCTGTGACACCCTACTTGGGGATCCCCTGGACACCGATAAACTCATCTTT.

There is no V gene call, and the J gene is TRDJ1; the D call in the table, TRDD3, was not verified against the DNA. CDR3 length: 23 residues. In nucleotides, the CDR3 is TGTAGTGTCCTTAATTCTTGGGGGCTACGGGCCCAGTACTGGGCTCCACGTGCCCATGAACTCATCTTT. This translates into CSVLNSWGLRAQYWAPRAHELIF.

The sample holds a few counts of this clone. The chain joins TRDV2 to TRDJ1, with TRDD3 identical over 12 bases. The CDR3 is 20 residues long. The V gene's germline CDR1 is GEAIGNYY and CDR2 EKD. The ends lost 3 bases at V and 0 bases at J; junction bases unmatched: 16. CDR3 amino acids: CACDLIGTGGYRRYTDKLIF. DNA of the CDR3: TGTGCCTGTGACCTTATTGGTACTGGGGGATACCGTAGGTACACCGATAAACTCATCTTT.

This clone is deemed medium-sized. The gene calls are TRDV2 and TRDJ1; tentatively, D is TRDD3 (5 bases). The germline gives CDR1 GEAIGNYY, CDR2 EKD. This CDR3 region has 13 residues. V was trimmed by 3 bases and J by 3 bases, leaving 10 bases between them. CDR3 in DNA: TGTGCCTGTGACCCGCTTGGGGCCGATAAACTCATCTTT. It encodes CACDPLGADKLIF.

This clone has more than one count but fewer than ten. V is TRDV2 and J is TRDJ3; D might be TRDD3 (5 bases). Trimming stripped 0 bases from V and 0 bases from J, with 8 bases between. Germline CDR1 and CDR2: GEAIGNYY and EKD. The CDR3 length is 17 residues. CDR3 protein: CACDTVLGSWDTRQMFF. For the CDR3, the DNA is TGTGCCTGTGACACCGTGCTGGGCTCCTGGGACACCCGACAGATGTTTTTC.

In its sample, this clone was seen a few times. The rearrangement links TRDV1 to TRDJ1; the match to TRDD3 covers 7 bases. The CDR3 totals 18 residues. Trimming removed 0 bases from V and 3 bases from J; junction bases left unmatched: 13. Germline CDR1 reads TSWWSYY; CDR2 reads QGS. As DNA, the CDR3 is TGTGCTCTTGGGGAACTCAAGGCTTGGGGGACACATTCCGATAAACTCATCTTT. It is translated as CALGELKAWGTHSDKLIF.

The genes are TRDV2 and TRDJ1, with D possibly TRDD3 on 6 matching bases. The germline gives CDR1 GEAIGNYY, CDR2 EKD. The CDR3 covers 16 residues. The V end was cut by 1 base, the J end by 5 bases, with 19 bases between. CDR3 sequence reads: CACDTMMGGYVDKLIF. CDR3 DNA sequence: TGTGCCTGTGACACTATGATGGGGGGGTACGTGGATAAACTCATCTTT.

Judged by abundance, this clone is medium-sized. V gene TRDV2 combines with J gene TRDJ1; 7 positions match TRDD3. CDR1 is GEAIGNYY and CDR2 is EKD in the germline V gene. Unmatched junction bases numbered 14, after V lost 3 bases and J lost 8 bases. The length of the CDR3 is 15 residues. This CDR3 reads CACDPVSGGTRKLIF. The CDR3, as DNA: TGTGCCTGTGACCCGGTTAGTGGGGGAACGCGGAAACTCATCTTT.

This clone is medium-sized. Although no V gene was called, TRDJ1 is the J gene; TRDD3 is the table's D call, not checked against the DNA. The CDR3 covers 23 residues. The CDR3 here is CASLYSWGPMFLLGDKEDDKLIF. The CDR3 bases are TGTGCTTCTTTGTATTCTTGGGGCCCAATGTTCCTACTGGGGGATAAGGAGGACGATAAACTCATCTTT.

Concerning this clone: The TCRdb protein comes from a much larger clone and disagrees with this DNA's translation at residue 12, likely due to a read error; the protein given here is derived from the DNA. CDR3 amino acids: CACDSLLGDRHELIF. The DNA for the CDR3 is TGTGCCTGTGATTCTTTACTGGGGGATAGGCATGAACTCATCTTT. The chain combines TRDV2 with TRDJ1; 11 bases align to TRDD3. Trimming at V came to 4 bases and at J to 9 bases, leaving 12 bases not matched to a gene. Germline CDR1 is GEAIGNYY and CDR2 is EKD. This CDR3 contains 15 residues.

This clone was seen a few times. The V call is TRDV2, the J call TRDJ1, with a weak D call TRDD1 (5 bases). The CDR3 consists of 16 residues. V lost 0 bases to trimming and J lost 3 bases, with 16 bases between them. Germline CDR1 reads GEAIGNYY; CDR2 reads EKD. CDR3 sequence: CACDTVQGNRSDKLIF. In DNA form, the CDR3 reads TGTGCCTGTGACACCGTTCAGGGCAATAGATCCGATAAACTCATCTTT.

This clone occurred a few times. A single base is all that separates this from a far larger clone, so a read error is likely. Other DNA sequences in the sample encode the same CDR3. This rearrangement joins TRDV2 to TRDJ1, with D possibly being TRDD3 (5 bases). Germline CDR1 reads GEAIGNYY; CDR2 reads EKD. The CDR3 runs to 18 residues. CDR3: CACDTVTGLLNWTDKLIF. DNA for the CDR3: TGTGCCTGCGACACCGTTACTGGACTTTTAAATTGGACCGATAAACTCATCTTT.

This chain links TRDV2 with TRDJ1; 10 bases are a match to TRDD3. CDR1 GEAIGNYY and CDR2 EKD come from the germline V gene. Trimming at V came to 2 bases and at J to 0 bases, leaving 23 bases not matched to a gene. CDR3 length: 22 residues. CDR3: CACDIVPTRSTGGFGNTDKLIF. The CDR3 DNA reads as TGTGCCTGTGACATTGTTCCTACGCGAAGTACTGGGGGATTCGGGAACACCGATAAACTCATCTTT.

This clone has only a few counts. This chain uses TRDV2 with TRDJ1; 12 bases fit TRDD3. V trimming: 3 bases; J trimming: 3 bases; junction bases outside the gene matches: 7. CDR3 size: 16 residues. The germline V gene encodes CDR1 GEAIGNYY and CDR2 EKD. The CDR3 bases are TGTGCCTGTGACGTCCTGGGGGATACGTCCCCCGATAAACTCATCTTT. It translates to CACDVLGDTSPDKLIF.

This clone was detected only a few times. The protein TCRdb lists belongs to a much larger clone and differs from this DNA's translation at residue 11, which points to a read error; the protein shown is made from the DNA. The chain recombines TRDV2 with TRDJ3; D remains ambiguous. The CDR3 sequence is 16 residues long. Germline V gene data show CDR1 as GEAIGNYY and CDR2 as EKD. Written as DNA, the CDR3 is TGTGCCTGTGACACCGTTGGAGTAAGCGACAACCGACAGATGTTTTTC. Translating it yields CACDTVGVSDNRQMFF.

In its sample, this clone ranks as medium-sized. The rearrangement joins TRDV2 to TRDJ1; 9 bases match TRDD3. J was trimmed by 1 base and V by 3 bases; bases with no gene match: 14. Germline CDR1 GEAIGNYY, CDR2 EKD. The CDR3 covers 18 residues. The CDR3 is CACDPLDSGGYSTDKLIF. DNA of the CDR3: TGTGCCTGTGACCCCCTCGACTCGGGGGGATACTCCACCGATAAACTCATCTTT.

V and J are TRDV1 and TRDJ1, with unresolved D. Germline V gene lookup returns CDR1 TSWWSYY and CDR2 QGS. V was pared by 4 bases and J by 0 bases, with 3 bases between. The length of the CDR3 is 12 residues. DNA for the CDR3: TGTGCTCTTGGGGCGTACACCGATAAACTCATCTTT. Translating it yields CALGAYTDKLIF.

The chain is built from TRDV1 and TRDJ1; 13 nucleotides match TRDD3. The CDR3 contains 20 residues. V lost 1 base to trimming and J lost 3 bases; unmatched junction nucleotides: 14. Germline assignment: CDR1 TSWWSYY and CDR2 QGS. DNA for the CDR3: TGTGCTCTTGGGGAACCCCCAATGTTCCTACTGGGGGATACGGCCGATAAACTCATCTTT. Translating gives CALGEPPMFLLGDTADKLIF.

V and J are TRDV1 and TRDJ1, with 12 bases aligning to TRDD3. The CDR3 sequence is 22 residues long. CDR1 and CDR2 (germline): TSWWSYY, QGS. The ends lost 1 base at V and 2 bases at J; junction bases unmatched: 20. CDR3 in DNA: TGTGCTCTTGGGGAACCCCCAATGTTCCTACTGGGGGATACAGTCCTGACCGATAAACTCATCTTT. Amino acids: CALGEPPMFLLGDTVLTDKLIF.

In its sample, this clone was seen a few times. The protein that TCRdb holds for this DNA derives from a much larger clone and differs from the translated DNA at residue 7, which likely indicates a read error; the protein shown here is translated from the DNA. This chain connects TRDV2 to TRDJ1; 9 bases fit TRDD3. V trimming: 1 base; J trimming: 0 bases; junction bases outside the gene matches: 11. This CDR3 is built from 18 residues. Germline lookup yields CDR1 GEAIGNYY and CDR2 EKD. CDR3 amino acids: CACDTIYGGYTDTDKLIF. Here the CDR3 DNA reads TGTGCCTGTGACACAATATATGGGGGATATACCGACACCGATAAACTCATCTTT.

By sample fraction, this clone is medium-sized. CDR3 nucleotide sequence: TGTGCCTGTGACATCCTAGTCTCCGAAGGGATACGCTACACCGATAAACTCATCTTT. This translates into CACDILVSEGIRYTDKLIF. The V gene is TRDV2, the J gene TRDJ1; TRDD3 aligns across 8 bases. The CDR3 spans 19 residues. In germline, CDR1 is GEAIGNYY, CDR2 EKD. The trim removed 2 bases at V and 0 bases at J, leaving 16 bases unmatched.